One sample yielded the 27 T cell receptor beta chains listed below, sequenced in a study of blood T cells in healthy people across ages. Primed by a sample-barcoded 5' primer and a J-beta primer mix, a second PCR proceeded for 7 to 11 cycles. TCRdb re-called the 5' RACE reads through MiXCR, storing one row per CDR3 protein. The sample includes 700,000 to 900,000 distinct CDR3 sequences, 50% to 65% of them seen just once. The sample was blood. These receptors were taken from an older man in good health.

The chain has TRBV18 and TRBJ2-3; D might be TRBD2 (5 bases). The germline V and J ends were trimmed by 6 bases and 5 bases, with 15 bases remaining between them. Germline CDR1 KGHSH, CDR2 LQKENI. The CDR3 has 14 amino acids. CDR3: CASSPTRARDTQYF. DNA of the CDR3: TGTGCCAGCTCCCCGACGCGGGCAAGAGATACGCAGTATTTT.

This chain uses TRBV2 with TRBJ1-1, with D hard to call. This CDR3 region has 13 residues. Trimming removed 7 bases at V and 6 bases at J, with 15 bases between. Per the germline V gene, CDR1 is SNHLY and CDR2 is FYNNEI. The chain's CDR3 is CASTPGSLPEAFF. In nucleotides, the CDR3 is TGTGCCAGCACTCCGGGATCCCTACCTGAAGCTTTCTTT.

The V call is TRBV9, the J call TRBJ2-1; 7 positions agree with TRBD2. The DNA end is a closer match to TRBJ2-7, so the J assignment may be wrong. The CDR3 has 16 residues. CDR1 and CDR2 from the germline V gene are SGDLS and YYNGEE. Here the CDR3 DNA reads TGTGCCAGCAGCGTAGGGGGCGGGAGCTCCTACAATGAGCAGTACTTC. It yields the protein CASSVGGGSSYNEQYF.

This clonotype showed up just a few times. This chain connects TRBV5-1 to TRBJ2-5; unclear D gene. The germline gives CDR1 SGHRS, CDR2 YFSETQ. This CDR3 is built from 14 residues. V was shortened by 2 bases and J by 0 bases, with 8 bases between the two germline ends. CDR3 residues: CASSFQGNQETQYF. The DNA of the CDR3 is TGCGCCAGCAGCTTCCAAGGGAACCAAGAGACCCAGTACTTC.

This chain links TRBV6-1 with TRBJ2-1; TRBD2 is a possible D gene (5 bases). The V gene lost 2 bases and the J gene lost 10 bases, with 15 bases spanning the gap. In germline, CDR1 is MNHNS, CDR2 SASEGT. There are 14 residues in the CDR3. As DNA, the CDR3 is TGTGCCAGCAGTGAAATAACGGGATTTGGAGAGCAGTTCTTC. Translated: CASSEITGFGEQFF.

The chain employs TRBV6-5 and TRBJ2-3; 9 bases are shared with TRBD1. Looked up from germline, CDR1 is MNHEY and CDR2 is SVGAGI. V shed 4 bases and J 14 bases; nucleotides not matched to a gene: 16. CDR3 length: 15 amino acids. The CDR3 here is CASSFVDRGHRYAYF. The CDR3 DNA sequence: TGTGCCAGCAGTTTCGTGGACAGGGGACACAGATACGCGTATTTT.

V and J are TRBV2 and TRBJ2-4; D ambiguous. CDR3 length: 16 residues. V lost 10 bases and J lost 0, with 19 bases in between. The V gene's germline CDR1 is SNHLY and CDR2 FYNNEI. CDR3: CATNLGSLLAKNIQYF. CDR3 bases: TGTGCCACCAACTTAGGCTCCCTTCTAGCCAAAAACATTCAGTACTTC.

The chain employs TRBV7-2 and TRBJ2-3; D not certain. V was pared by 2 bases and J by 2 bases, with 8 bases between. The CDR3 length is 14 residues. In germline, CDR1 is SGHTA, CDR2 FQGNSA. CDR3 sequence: CASSLRITTDTQYF. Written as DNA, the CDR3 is TGTGCCAGCAGCTTAAGGATCACCACAGATACGCAGTATTTT.

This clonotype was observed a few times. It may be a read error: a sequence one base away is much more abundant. The DNA of the CDR3 is TGCAGTGCTAGAATTGCGGAGACCCAGTACTTC. It codes for CSARIAETQYF. The V and J genes are TRBV20-1 and TRBJ2-5; D is uncertain. CDR1 is DFQATT, CDR2 SNEGSKA, per germline (reference sequence). Trimming pared 2 bases from V and 5 bases from J, leaving 6 bases between. CDR3 size: 11 residues.

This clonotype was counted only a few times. The CDR3 sequence is CASMRALLQETQYF. Written as DNA, the CDR3 is TGTGCCAGCATGAGGGCCTTGCTACAAGAGACCCAGTACTTC. V and J are TRBV6-1 and TRBJ2-5, with D possibly matching TRBD2 (5 bases). The CDR3 is 14 amino acids. The germline V and J ends were trimmed by 7 bases and 2 bases, with 14 bases remaining between them. Germline loops: CDR1 MNHNS, CDR2 SASEGT.

The DNA of the CDR3 is TGCAGCGCAATCTCGGGAGCAGCCTACGAGCAGTACTTC. It specifies CSAISGAAYEQYF. This chain joins TRBV29-1 and TRBJ2-7; TRBD2 might be the D (6 bases). The V gene's germline CDR1 is SQVTM and CDR2 ANQGSEA. The CDR3 is made up of 13 amino acids. V dropped 7 bases and J dropped 2 bases, with 15 bases sitting between them.

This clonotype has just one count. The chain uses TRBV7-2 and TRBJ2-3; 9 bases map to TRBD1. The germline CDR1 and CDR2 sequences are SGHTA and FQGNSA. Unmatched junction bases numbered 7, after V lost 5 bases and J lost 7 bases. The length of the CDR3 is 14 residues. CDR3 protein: CASSRDRDYYTQYF. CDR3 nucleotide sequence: TGTGCCAGCAGCAGGGACAGGGATTATTATACGCAGTATTTT. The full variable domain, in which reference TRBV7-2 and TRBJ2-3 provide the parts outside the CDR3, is GAGVSQSPSNKVTEKGKDVELRCDPISGHTALYWYRQSLGQGLEFLIYFQGNSAPDKSGLPSDRFSAERTGGSVSTLTIQRTQQEDSAVYLCASSRDRDYYTQYFGPGTRLTVL.

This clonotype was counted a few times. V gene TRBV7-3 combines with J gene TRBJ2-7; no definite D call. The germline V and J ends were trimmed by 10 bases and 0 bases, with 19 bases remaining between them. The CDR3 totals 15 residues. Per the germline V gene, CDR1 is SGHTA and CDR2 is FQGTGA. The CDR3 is CATTKGYSSSYEQYF. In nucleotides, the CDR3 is TGTGCCACGACCAAAGGATATTCAAGCTCCTACGAGCAGTACTTC.

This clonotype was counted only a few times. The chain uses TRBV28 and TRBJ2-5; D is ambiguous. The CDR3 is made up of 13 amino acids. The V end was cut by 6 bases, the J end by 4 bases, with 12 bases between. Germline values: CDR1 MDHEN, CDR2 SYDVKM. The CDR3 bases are TGTGCCAGCAGGTCCCAATCGGGAGAGACCCAGTACTTC. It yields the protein CASRSQSGETQYF.

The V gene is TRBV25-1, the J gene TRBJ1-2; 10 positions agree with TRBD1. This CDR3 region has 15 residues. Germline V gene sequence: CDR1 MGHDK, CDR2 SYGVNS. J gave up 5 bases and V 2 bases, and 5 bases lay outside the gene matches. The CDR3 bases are TGTGCCAGCAGTGAAGGACAGGGGGATCATTATGGCTACACCTTC. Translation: CASSEGQGDHYGYTF.

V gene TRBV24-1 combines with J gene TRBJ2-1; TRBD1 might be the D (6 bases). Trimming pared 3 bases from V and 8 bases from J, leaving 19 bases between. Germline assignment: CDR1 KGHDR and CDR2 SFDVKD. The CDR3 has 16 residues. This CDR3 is CATSDVGTTGFDEQFF. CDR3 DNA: TGTGCCACCAGTGATGTAGGGACCACAGGGTTCGATGAGCAGTTCTTC.

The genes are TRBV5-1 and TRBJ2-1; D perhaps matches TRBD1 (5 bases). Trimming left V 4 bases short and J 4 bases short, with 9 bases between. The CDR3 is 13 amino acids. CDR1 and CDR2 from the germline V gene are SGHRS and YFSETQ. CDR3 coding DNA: TGCGCCAGCAGCCAGGACAATTACAATGAGCAGTTCTTC. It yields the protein CASSQDNYNEQFF.

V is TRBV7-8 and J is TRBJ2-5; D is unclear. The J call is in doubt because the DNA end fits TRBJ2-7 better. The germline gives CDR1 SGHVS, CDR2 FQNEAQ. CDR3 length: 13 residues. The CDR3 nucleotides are TGTGCCAGCAGCGCCTTTTTAGTACACGAGCAGTACTTC. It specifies CASSAFLVHEQYF.

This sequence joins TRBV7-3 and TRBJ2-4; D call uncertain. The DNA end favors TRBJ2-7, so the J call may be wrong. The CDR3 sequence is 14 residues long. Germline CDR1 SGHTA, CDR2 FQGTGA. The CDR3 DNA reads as TGTGCCAGCATCGCGAAGCAGAGGACCTACGAGCAGTACTTC. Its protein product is CASIAKQRTYEQYF.

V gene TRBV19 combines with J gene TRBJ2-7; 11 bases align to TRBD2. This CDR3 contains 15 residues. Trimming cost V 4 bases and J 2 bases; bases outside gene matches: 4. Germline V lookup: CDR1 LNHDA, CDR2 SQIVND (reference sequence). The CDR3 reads CASSRASGRTYEQYF. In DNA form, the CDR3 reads TGTGCCAGTAGTAGGGCTAGCGGGAGGACCTACGAGCAGTACTTC. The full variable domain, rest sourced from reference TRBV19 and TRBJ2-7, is DGGITQSPKYLFRKEGQNVTLSCEQNLNHDAMYWYRQDPGQGLRLIYYSQIVNDFQKGDIAEGYSVSREKKESFPLTVTSAQKNPTAFYLCASSRASGRTYEQYFGPGTRLTVT.

The CDR3 DNA sequence: TGCGCCAGCGACCCCGGGGGTACAGATACGCAGTATTTT. Translating gives CASDPGGTDTQYF. The chain employs TRBV5-1 and TRBJ2-3, with TRBD2 as a possible D gene (6 bases). CDR3 length: 13 residues. V was clipped by 7 bases and J by 3 bases, with 12 bases between them. Germline V CDR1 and CDR2: SGHRS, YFSETQ.

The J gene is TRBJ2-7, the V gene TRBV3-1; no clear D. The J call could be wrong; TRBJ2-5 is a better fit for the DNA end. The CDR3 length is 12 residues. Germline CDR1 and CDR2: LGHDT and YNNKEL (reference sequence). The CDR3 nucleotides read TGTGCCAGCAGCCCCTCCTCTCGGACCCAGTACTTC. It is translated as CASSPSSRTQYF.

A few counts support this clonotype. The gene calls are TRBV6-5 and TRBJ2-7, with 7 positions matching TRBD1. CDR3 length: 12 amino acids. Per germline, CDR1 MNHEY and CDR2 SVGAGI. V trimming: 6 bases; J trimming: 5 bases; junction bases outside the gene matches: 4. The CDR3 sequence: CASRRGTDEQYF. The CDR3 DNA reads TGTGCCAGCAGGCGAGGGACAGACGAGCAGTACTTC.

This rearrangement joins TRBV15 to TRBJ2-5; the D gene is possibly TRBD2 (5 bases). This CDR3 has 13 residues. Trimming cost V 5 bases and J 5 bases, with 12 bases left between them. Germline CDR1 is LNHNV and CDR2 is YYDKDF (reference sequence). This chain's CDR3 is CATSEGKVETQYF. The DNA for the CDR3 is TGTGCCACCAGCGAGGGTAAAGTGGAGACCCAGTACTTC.

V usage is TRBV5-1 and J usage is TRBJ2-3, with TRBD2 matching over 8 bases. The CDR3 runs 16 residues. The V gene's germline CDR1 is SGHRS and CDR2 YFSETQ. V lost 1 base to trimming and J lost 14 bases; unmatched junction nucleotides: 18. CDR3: CASSLSGGLTNRYAYF. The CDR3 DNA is TGCGCCAGCAGCTTGAGCGGGGGTCTGACTAACAGATACGCGTATTTT.

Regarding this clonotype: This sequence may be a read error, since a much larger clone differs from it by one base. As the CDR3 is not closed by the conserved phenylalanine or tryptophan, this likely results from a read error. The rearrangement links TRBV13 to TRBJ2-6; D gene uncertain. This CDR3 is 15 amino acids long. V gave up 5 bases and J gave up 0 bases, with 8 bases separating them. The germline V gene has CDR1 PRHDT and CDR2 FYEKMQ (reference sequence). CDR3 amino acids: CASSRFSSGANVLTL. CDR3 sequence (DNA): TGTGCCAGCAGCCGTTTTAGCTCTGGGGCCAACGTCCTGACTTTA.

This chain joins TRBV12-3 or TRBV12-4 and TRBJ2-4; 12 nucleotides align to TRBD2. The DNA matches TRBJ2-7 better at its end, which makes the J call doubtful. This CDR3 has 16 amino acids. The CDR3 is CASSLRASGRAYEQYF. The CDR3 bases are TGTGCCAGCAGTTTACGGGCTAGCGGGAGGGCCTACGAGCAGTACTTC.